A selection of T cell receptor beta chains follows, all from one sample in a study of cytomegalovirus exposure and HLA in healthy donors. Only in-frame clones appear in the TCRdb table, and some are missing; sequencing was by immunoSEQ multiplex PCR. The table lists about 120,000 clones, roughly 83% of them singletons. Sample: PBMCs. The receptors were sampled from a man younger than 35 in good health and CMV-seronegative. The CDR3 runs from the conserved cysteine through the conserved F or W. Fields, in order: CDR3 length, V gene, D gene, clone size, J gene, CDR3 DNA, CDR3 protein. A D gene is named only where the DNA matches it firmly. Some rows mark clone size as missing; the rest say once, few, many or name a class of expanded clone.

>14|TRBV27|TRBD1|few|TRBJ2-7
TGTGCCAGCAGTTCCCGACAGGGGGCCAACGAGCAGTACTTC
CASSSRQGANEQYF
>14|TRBV9|-|-|TRBJ2-3
TGTGCCAGCAGCCAGAGGGTCCACACAGATACGCAGTATTTT
CASSQRVHTDTQYF
>15|TRBV7-7|TRBD2|-|TRBJ2-1
TGTGCTAGCAGCCCTAGCGGGGGCTCCTACAATGAGCAGTTCTTC
CASSPSGGSYNEQFF
>20|TRBV28|TRBD2|-|TRBJ2-7
TGTGCCAGCAGTCTTGTTCGGAGTCTAGCGGGCGTCCAAAGTACCTACGAGCAGTACTTC
CASSLVRSLAGVQSTYEQYF
>14|TRBV7-2|-|few|TRBJ2-7
TGTGCCAGCAGCTCGGCCACAGGCTCCTACGAGCAGTACTTC
CASSSATGSYEQYF
>15|TRBV6-6|TRBD2|once|TRBJ2-7
TGTGCCAGCAGTTACGGGACTAGCGGATCTTACGAGCAGTACTTC
CASSYGTSGSYEQYF
>16|TRBV7-2|-|-|TRBJ1-4
TGTGCCAGCAGTTTTACCGGGGGGGCCTTGAGTGAAAAACTGTTTTTT
CASSFTGGALSEKLFF
>14|TRBV6-1|-|few|TRBJ1-5
TGTGCCAGCAGTGAAGCGACAGTTTATCAGCCCCAGCATTTT
CASSEATVYQPQHF
>14|TRBV5-1|-|-|TRBJ2-7
TGCGCCAGCAGTCCTCGGACTCCCTCGTACGAGCAGTACTTC
CASSPRTPSYEQYF
>15|TRBV6-1|-|-|TRBJ2-7
TGTGCCAGCAGGGGGGTAAGGGGGAGCTCCTACGAGCAGTACTTC
CASRGVRGSSYEQYF
>18|TRBV9|TRBD2|-|TRBJ2-3
TGTGCCAGCAGCGTATCTAGCGGGAGATTCGGGAGCACAGATACGCAGTATTTT
CASSVSSGRFGSTDTQYF
>14|TRBV7-2|-|few|TRBJ1-1
TGTGCCAGCAGCTTATTGAGAGCGAACACTGAAGCTTTCTTT
CASSLLRANTEAFF
>14|TRBV28|-|-|TRBJ1-2
TGTGCCAGCAGCCCCTCAGGGAGGGCCTATGGCTACACCTTC
CASSPSGRAYGYTF
>14|TRBV5-4|-|-|TRBJ2-3
TGTGCCAGCCGATCCGAGGAGGGCACAGATACGCAGTATTTT
CASRSEEGTDTQYF
>18|TRBV7-9|TRBD2|-|TRBJ2-3
TGTGCCAGCAGCTTACCTCAGAGGACTAGCGGGCGTACAGATACGCAGTATTTT
CASSLPQRTSGRTDTQYF
>13|TRBV14|-|-|TRBJ1-6
TGTGCCAGCAGTCTAGCCTCAAATTCACCCCTCCACTTT
CASSLASNSPLHF
>12|TRBV6-1|-|-|TRBJ1-2
TGTGCCAGCAGGGCAGGAAACTATGGCTACACCTTC
CASRAGNYGYTF
>13|TRBV19|-|-|TRBJ2-1
TGTGCCAGTAGTGCCTCTAGAATCAATGAGCAGTTCTTC
CASSASRINEQFF
>13|TRBV29-1|TRBD1|-|TRBJ1-1
TGCAGCGTGTGGACAGGGGGTTACACTGAAGCTTTCTTT
CSVWTGGYTEAFF
>13|TRBV7-9|-|-|TRBJ2-4
TGTGCCAGCAGCTTAGCCGGGGAAAACATTCAGTACTTC
CASSLAGENIQYF
>17|TRBV18|TRBD2|-|TRBJ2-1
TGTGCCAGCTCATCTTTGACCCGACTAGCGGGAGTGGTTGAGCAGTTCTTC
CASSSLTRLAGVVEQFF
>16|TRBV6-1|-|-|TRBJ1-3
TGTGCCAGCAGTGTTAACAGGATAATCTCTGGAAACACCATATATTTT
CASSVNRIISGNTIYF
>16|TRBV4-3|-|-|TRBJ2-7
TGCGCCAGCAGCCAAGATGGGGGCAGGGGCCTCTACGAGCAGTACTTC
CASSQDGGRGLYEQYF
>15|TRBV30|TRBD2|-|TRBJ2-1
TGTGCCTGGGGACGCGGGACTAACTCTGACAATGAGCAGTTCTTC
CAWGRGTNSDNEQFF
>18|TRBV4-1|-|-|TRBJ1-5
TGCGCCAGCAGCCAAGAACAGCCCAAGGCCTATAGCAATCAGCCCCAGCATTTT
CASSQEQPKAYSNQPQHF
>15|TRBV12-2|-|-|TRBJ1-2
TGTGCAAGTCGCCCTTGCGGGACTGACGACTATGGCTACACCTTC
CASRPCGTDDYGYTF
>14|TRBV6-1|TRBD1|-|TRBJ1-6
TGTGCCAGCGGGGACAGGGGAACCCATTCACCCCTCCACTTT
CASGDRGTHSPLHF
>18|TRBV11-2|TRBD2|-|TRBJ2-5
TGTGCCAGCAGCTTAGAACCGGGACTAGCGGAAGCTCAAGAGACCCAGTACTTC
CASSLEPGLAEAQETQYF
>15|TRBV5-4|-|few|TRBJ2-7
TGTGCCAGCAGCCCAAGCGGGCCACTCCCATACGAGCAGTACTTC
CASSPSGPLPYEQYF
>16|TRBV7-9|TRBD2|few|TRBJ2-1
TGTGCCAGCAGCTTATCGACTAGCGGGAGTGTGAATGAGCAGTTCTTC
CASSLSTSGSVNEQFF
>17|TRBV4-1|-|-|TRBJ2-2
TGCGCCAGCAGCCAAGATAGGGGGGACAGCTTCACCGGGGAGCTGTTTTTT
CASSQDRGDSFTGELFF
>16|TRBV11-1|-|-|TRBJ2-1
TGTGCCAGCAGCCAATCCGACGGGGAGGTTCCTAATGAGCAGTTCTTC
CASSQSDGEVPNEQFF
>16|TRBV9|TRBD1|once|TRBJ1-2
TGTGCCAGCAGCAAGCATGCCGGGACAGGGGCGAATGGCTACACCTTC
CASSKHAGTGANGYTF
>14|TRBV6-5|TRBD2|-|TRBJ2-5
TGTGCCAGCAGACCAGCGGGAAGGGAAGAGACCCAGTACTTC
CASRPAGREETQYF
>15|TRBV27|TRBD1|-|TRBJ1-2
TGTGCCAGCAGTTTCCGGGACAGGGGGGCCGGGGGCTACACCTTC
CASSFRDRGAGGYTF
>19|TRBV18|TRBD2|-|TRBJ2-1
TGTGCCAGCGCATATCCGGGACTAGCGGGAGCCGCTAACTACAATGAGCAGTTCTTC
CASAYPGLAGAANYNEQFF
>14|TRBV7-2|TRBD1|-|TRBJ2-2
TGTGCCAGCAGCGTGCAGGGGGCGGACGGGGAGCTGTTTTTT
CASSVQGADGELFF